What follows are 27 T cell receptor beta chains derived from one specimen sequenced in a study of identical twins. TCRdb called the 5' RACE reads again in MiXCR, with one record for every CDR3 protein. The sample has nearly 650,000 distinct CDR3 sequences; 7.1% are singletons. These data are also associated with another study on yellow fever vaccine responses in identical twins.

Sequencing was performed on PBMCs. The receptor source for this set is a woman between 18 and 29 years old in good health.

The CDR3 bases are TGCGCCAGCAGCCAAGCTGCGACGGCTAGCCGGGCAGATACGCAGTATTTT. This codes for CASSQAATASRADTQYF. This sequence joins TRBV4-1 and TRBJ2-3; possibly TRBD2 for D (5 bases). V was shortened by 1 base and J by 4 bases, with 18 bases between the two germline ends. CDR1 and CDR2 from the germline V gene are MGHRA and YSYEKL. The CDR3 has 17 residues.

The DNA of the CDR3 is TGTGCCAGCAGCTTAGAGGGGGCGGGTGGCGGGATCGGCAATGAGCAGTTCTTC. This sequence encodes CASSLEGAGGGIGNEQFF. The gene calls are TRBV11-1 and TRBJ2-1; TRBD1 might be the D (7 bases). This CDR3 comprises 18 residues. CDR1 and CDR2 from the germline V gene are SGHAT and FQDESV (reference sequence). V lost 1 base, J lost 6 bases, and 22 bases lay in between.

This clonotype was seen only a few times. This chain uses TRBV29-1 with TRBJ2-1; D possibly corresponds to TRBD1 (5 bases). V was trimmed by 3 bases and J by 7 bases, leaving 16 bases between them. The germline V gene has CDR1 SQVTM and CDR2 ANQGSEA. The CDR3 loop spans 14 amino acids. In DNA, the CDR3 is TGCAGCGTTGATTCAGGCAGGGATATGAATGAGCAGTTCTTC. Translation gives CSVDSGRDMNEQFF.

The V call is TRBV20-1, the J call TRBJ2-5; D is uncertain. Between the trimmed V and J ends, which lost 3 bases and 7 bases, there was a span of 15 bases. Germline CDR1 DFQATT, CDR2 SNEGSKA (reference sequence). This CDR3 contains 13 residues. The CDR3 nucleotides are TGCAGTGCTAGCGTTGCCTCGCGAGCGACCCAGTACTTC. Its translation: CSASVASRATQYF.

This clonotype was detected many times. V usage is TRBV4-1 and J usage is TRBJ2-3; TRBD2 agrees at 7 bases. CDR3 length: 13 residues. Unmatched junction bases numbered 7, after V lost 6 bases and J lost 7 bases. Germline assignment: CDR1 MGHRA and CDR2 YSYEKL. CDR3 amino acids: CASRERGLNTQYF. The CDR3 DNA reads TGCGCCAGCAGGGAGCGGGGCTTAAATACGCAGTATTTT.

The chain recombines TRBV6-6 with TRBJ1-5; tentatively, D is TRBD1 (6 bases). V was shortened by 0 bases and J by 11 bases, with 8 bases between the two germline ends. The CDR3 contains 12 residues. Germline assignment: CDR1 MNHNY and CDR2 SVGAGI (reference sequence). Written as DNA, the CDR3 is TGTGCCAGCAGTTACTCACAGGGAGCCCAGCATTTT. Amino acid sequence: CASSYSQGAQHF.

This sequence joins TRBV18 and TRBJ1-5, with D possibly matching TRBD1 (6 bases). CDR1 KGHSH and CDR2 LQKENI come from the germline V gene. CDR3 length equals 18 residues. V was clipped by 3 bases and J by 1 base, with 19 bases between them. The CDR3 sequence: CASSPGGAGAFSNQPQHF. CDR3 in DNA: TGTGCCAGCTCACCCGGCGGGGCAGGGGCCTTCAGCAATCAGCCCCAGCATTTT.

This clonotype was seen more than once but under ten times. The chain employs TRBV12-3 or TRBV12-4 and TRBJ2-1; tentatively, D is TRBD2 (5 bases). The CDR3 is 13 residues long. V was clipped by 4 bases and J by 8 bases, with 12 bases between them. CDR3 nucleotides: TGTGCCAGCAGTTCCCTCCCCGGGGATGAGCAGTTCTTC. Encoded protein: CASSSLPGDEQFF.

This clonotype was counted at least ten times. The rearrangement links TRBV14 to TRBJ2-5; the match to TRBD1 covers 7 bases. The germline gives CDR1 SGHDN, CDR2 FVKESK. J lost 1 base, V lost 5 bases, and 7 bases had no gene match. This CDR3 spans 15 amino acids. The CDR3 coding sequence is TGTGCCAGCAGCTTAAGGACAGGACCCCAAGAGACCCAGTACTTC. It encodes CASSLRTGPQETQYF.

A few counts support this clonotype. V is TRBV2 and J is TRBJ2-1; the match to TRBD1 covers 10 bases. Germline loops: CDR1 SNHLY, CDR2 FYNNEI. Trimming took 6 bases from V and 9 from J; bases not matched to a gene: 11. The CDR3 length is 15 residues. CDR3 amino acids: CASRAFGTGEFEQFF. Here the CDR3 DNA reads TGTGCCAGCAGGGCCTTCGGGACAGGGGAATTTGAGCAGTTCTTC.

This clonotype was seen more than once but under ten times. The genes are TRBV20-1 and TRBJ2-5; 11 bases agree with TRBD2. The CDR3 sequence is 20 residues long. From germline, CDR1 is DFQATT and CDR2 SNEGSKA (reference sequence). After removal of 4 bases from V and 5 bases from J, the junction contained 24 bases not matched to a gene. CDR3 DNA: TGCAGTGCTAACAGCCTCAGAGAAATGTTGGTAGCGGGGGGGCTGGAGACCCAGTACTTC. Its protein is CSANSLREMLVAGGLETQYF.

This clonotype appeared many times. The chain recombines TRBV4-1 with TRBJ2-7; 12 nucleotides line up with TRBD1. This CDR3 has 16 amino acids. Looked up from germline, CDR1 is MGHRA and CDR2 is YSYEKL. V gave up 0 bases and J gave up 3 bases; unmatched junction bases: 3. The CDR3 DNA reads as TGCGCCAGCAGCCAAGAAGGGACAGGGGGCCGCTACGAGCAGTACTTC. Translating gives CASSQEGTGGRYEQYF.

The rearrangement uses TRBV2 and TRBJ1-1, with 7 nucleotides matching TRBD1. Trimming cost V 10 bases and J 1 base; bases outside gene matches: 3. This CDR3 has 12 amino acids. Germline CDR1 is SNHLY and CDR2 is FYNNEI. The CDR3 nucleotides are TGTGCCATACAGGGGCCGAACACTGAAGCTTTCTTT. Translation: CAIQGPNTEAFF.

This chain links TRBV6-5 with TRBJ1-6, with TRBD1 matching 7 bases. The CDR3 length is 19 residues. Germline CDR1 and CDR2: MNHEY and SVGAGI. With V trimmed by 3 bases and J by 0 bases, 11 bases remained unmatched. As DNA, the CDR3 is TGTGCCAGCAGTTATTTTCCGGGACAGCAGAGCTCCTATAATTCACCCCTCCACTTT. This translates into CASSYFPGQQSSYNSPLHF.

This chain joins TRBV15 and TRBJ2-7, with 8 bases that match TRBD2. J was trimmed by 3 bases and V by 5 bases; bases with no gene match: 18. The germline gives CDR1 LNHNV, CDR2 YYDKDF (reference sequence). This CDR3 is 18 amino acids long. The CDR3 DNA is TGTGCCACCAGCTCCACGGAGGAGCGGGGGACCCCCTACTACGAGCAGTACTTC. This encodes CATSSTEERGTPYYEQYF.

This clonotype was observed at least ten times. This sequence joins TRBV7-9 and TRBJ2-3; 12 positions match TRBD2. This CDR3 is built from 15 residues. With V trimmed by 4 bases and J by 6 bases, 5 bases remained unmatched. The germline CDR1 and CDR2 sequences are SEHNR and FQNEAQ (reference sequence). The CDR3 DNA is TGTGCCAGCAGCTCGAGAACTAGCGGGGGGGATACGCAGTATTTT. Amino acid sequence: CASSSRTSGGDTQYF.

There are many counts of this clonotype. The CDR3 is CASSEGGKGTQAGNEQFF. The CDR3 DNA sequence: TGTGCCAGCAGTGAAGGGGGGAAAGGGACCCAAGCGGGCAATGAGCAGTTCTTC. The chain has TRBV25-1 and TRBJ2-1; D perhaps matches TRBD2 (6 bases). The V end lost 2 bases, the J end lost 6 bases, and 23 bases lay between the germline ends. The CDR3 is made up of 18 amino acids. CDR1 and CDR2 (germline): MGHDK, SYGVNS. Looking up the rest from reference TRBV25-1 and TRBJ2-1 gives the full variable domain: EADIYQTPRYLVIGTGKKITLECSQTMGHDKMYWYQQDPGMELHLIHYSYGVNSTEKGDLSSESTVSRIRTEHFPLTLESARPSHTSQYLCASSEGGKGTQAGNEQFFGPGTRLTVL.

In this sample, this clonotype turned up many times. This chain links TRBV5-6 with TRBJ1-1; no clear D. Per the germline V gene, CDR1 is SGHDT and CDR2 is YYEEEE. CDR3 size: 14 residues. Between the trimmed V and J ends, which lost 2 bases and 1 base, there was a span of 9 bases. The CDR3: CASSFMSANTEAFF. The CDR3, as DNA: TGTGCCAGCAGCTTTATGTCAGCGAACACTGAAGCTTTCTTT.

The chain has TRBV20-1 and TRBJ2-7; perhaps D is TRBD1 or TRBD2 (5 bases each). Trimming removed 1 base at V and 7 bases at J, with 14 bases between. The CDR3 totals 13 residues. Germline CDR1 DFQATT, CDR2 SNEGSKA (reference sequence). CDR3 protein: CSARGTGKGEQYF. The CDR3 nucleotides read TGCAGTGCTAGAGGGACGGGGAAGGGGGAGCAGTACTTC.

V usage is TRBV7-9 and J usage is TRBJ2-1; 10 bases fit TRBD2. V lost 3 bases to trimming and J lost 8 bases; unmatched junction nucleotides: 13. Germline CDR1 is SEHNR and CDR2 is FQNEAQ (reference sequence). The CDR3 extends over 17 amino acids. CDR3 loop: CASSFALLAGKGYEQFF. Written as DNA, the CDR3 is TGTGCCAGCAGCTTCGCCCTACTAGCGGGAAAAGGGTATGAGCAGTTCTTC.

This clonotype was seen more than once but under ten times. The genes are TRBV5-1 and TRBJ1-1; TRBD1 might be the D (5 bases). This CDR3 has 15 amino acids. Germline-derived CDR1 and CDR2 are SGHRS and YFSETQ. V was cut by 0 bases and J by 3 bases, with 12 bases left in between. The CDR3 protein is CASSLVQEGDTEAFF. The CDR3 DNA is TGCGCCAGCAGCTTGGTGCAGGAAGGGGACACTGAAGCTTTCTTT.

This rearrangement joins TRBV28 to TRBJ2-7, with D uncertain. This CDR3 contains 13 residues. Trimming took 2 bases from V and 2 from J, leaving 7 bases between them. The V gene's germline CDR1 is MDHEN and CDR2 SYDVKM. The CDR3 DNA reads TGTGCCAGCAGTTTACGGACGCCCTACGAGCAGTACTTC. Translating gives CASSLRTPYEQYF.

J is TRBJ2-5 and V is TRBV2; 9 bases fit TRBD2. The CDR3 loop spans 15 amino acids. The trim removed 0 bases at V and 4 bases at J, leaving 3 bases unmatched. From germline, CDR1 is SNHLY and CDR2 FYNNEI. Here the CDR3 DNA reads TGTGCCAGCAGTGAAGCGGGACTAGCCCGAGAGACCCAGTACTTC. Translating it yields CASSEAGLARETQYF. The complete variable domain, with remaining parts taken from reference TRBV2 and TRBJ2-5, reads EPEVTQTPSHQVTQMGQEVILRCVPISNHLYFYWYRQILGQKVEFLVSFYNNEISEKSEIFDDQFSVERPDGSNFTLKIRSTKLEDSAMYFCASSEAGLARETQYFGPGTRLLVL.

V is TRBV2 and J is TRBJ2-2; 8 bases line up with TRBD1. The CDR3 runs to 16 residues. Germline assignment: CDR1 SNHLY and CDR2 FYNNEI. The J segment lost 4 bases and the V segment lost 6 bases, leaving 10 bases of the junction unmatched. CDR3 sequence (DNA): TGTGCCAGCAGCCCAGGGGGCCCATCATTCACCGGGGAGCTGTTTTTT. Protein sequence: CASSPGGPSFTGELFF.

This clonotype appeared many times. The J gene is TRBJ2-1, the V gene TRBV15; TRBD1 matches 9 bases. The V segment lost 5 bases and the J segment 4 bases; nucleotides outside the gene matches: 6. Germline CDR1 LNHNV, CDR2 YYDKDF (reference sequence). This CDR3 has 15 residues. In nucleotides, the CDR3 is TGTGCCACCAGCTACCGGGACAGGGCGTACAATGAGCAGTTCTTC. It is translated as CATSYRDRAYNEQFF.

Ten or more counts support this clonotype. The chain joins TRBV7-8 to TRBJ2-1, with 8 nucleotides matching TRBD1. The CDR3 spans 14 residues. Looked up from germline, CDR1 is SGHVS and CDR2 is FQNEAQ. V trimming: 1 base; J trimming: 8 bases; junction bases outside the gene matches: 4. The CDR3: CASSLEGQAHEQFF. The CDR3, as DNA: TGTGCCAGCAGCTTAGAGGGACAGGCCCATGAGCAGTTCTTC.

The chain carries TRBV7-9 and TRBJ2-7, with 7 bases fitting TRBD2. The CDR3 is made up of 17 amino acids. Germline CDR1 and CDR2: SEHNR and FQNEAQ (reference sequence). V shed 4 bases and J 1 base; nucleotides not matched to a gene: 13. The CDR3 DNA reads TGTGCCAGCAGCTCACCACAAGCGGGAACCCCTTCCTACGAGCAGTACTTC. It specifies CASSSPQAGTPSYEQYF. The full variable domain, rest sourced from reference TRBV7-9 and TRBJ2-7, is DTGVSQNPRHKITKRGQNVTFRCDPISEHNRLYWYRQTLGQGPEFLTYFQNEAQLEKSRLLSDRFSAERPKGSFSTLEIQRTEQGDSAMYLCASSSPQAGTPSYEQYFGPGTRLTVT.